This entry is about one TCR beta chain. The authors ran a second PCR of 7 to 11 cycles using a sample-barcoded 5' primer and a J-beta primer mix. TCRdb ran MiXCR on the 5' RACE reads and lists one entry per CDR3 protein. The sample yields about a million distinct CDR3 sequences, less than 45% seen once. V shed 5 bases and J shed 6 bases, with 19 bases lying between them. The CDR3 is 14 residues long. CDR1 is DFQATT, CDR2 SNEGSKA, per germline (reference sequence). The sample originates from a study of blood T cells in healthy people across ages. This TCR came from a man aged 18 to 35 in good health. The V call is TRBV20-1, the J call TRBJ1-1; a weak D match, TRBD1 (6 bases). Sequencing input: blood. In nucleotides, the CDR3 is TGCAGTGCTCCCCCCCCGGACAGAAGGCCTGAAGCTTTCTTT. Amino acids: CSAPPPDRRPEAFF.